This entry describes one T cell receptor beta chain. Its antigen is not known. The study ran its PCR with 60 Vbeta and 13 Jbeta primers. Here immunoSEQ multiplex PCR was the method, and the copy in TCRdb shows in-frame clones only, minus some. The clone table shows about 33,000 clones, with the ten largest holding approximately 4.5%. CDR1 and CDR2 from the germline V gene are GTSNPN and SVGIG (reference sequence). V was trimmed by 3 bases and J by 1 base, leaving 9 bases between them. The CDR3 is 13 amino acids. The donors gave bone marrow, and they were healthy. This specimen comes from a study of cytomegalovirus exposure and HLA in healthy donors. Study background: From donors who were HLA-typed, an early data release held 80 million to 85 million unique TCRs.

Study results and limitations: The authors later found most CMV-associated TCR beta chains appeared HLA-restricted.

Sequenced material: PBMCs. The sequence was collected from a woman aged 35 to 49 in good health and CMV-seropositive. The chain links TRBV30 to TRBJ1-2; D ambiguous. DNA for the CDR3: TGTGCCTGGAGCCACACGATTAACTATGGCTACACCTTC. It encodes CAWSHTINYGYTF.